Following are 9 T cell receptor beta chains from one sample sequenced in a study of T cell changes during pregnancy in multiple sclerosis (dated by TCRdb to about 2019). Library prep was done by the immunoSEQ multiplex PCR assay. Imported from immuneACCESS, the table was reduced by TCRdb to in-frame sequences with V and J called. These copies leave out some clones; in studies compared against another copy, an unresolved V gene accounts for under half, and the cause of the remainder is not known. A total of 65,000 to 85,000 clones appear in this sample, 85% to 90% of them only once. The ten largest clonotypes hold 9.5% of the sample. This material consisted of peripheral blood, taken after pregnancy. These receptors originate from a female donor in good health, enrolled as a control in a pregnancy study.

The chain's CDR3 is CAWSVSGYSNQPQHF. The CDR3 DNA is TGTGCCTGGAGTGTATCGGGTTATAGCAATCAGCCCCAGCATTTT. This chain connects TRBV30 to TRBJ1-5; D is undetermined. Trimming left V 0 bases short and J 0 bases short, with 9 bases between. Per the germline V gene, CDR1 is GTSNPN and CDR2 is SVGIG (reference sequence). This CDR3 is built from 15 residues. The full variable domain, in which reference TRBV30 and TRBJ1-5 provide the parts outside the CDR3, is SQTIHQWPATLVQPVGSPLSLECTVEGTSNPNLYWYRQAAGRGLQLLFYSVGIGQISSEVPQNLSASRPQDRQFILSSKKLLLSDSGFYLCAWSVSGYSNQPQHFGDGTRLSIL.

The chain links TRBV6-5 to TRBJ1-2; D gene unclear. V lost 10 bases, J lost 6 bases, and 15 bases lay in between. Germline-derived CDR1 and CDR2 are MNHEY and SVGAGI. CDR3 size: 12 residues. The CDR3 coding sequence is TGTGCCACCAACGGGGTTAGAGATGGCTACACCTTC. Translating gives CATNGVRDGYTF.

The genes are TRBV23-1 and TRBJ1-4, with 10 bases identical to TRBD1. TRBV23-1 is classed as an ORF, of uncertain function. The CDR3 loop spans 20 amino acids. V shed 1 base and J 6 bases; nucleotides not matched to a gene: 17. The CDR3 coding sequence is TGCGCCAGCAGTCAATGCCCCGCGGGACAGGGGCGTGGGTCCCATGAAAAACTGTTTTTT. Amino acid sequence: CASSQCPAGQGRGSHEKLFF.

The rearrangement uses TRBV18 and TRBJ2-3, with a weak D call TRBD2 (6 bases). V was trimmed by 1 base and J by 4 bases, leaving 18 bases between them. CDR1 KGHSH and CDR2 LQKENI come from the germline V gene. The CDR3 is 17 residues long. For the CDR3, the DNA is TGTGCCAGCTCACCACTCCCGGGACTGAAAGTTGCAGATACGCAGTATTTT. Translated: CASSPLPGLKVADTQYF.

The gene calls are TRBV10-1 and TRBJ2-7; TRBD1 is a possible D gene (5 bases). Looked up from germline, CDR1 is WNHNN and CDR2 is SYGVQD (reference sequence). There are 14 residues in the CDR3. V was cut by 8 bases and J by 2 bases, with 16 bases left in between. The CDR3 DNA follows: TGCGCCAGCTGGGGAAGGGGCGACCCCTACGAGCAGTACTTC. Its translation is CASWGRGDPYEQYF.

The gene calls are TRBV19 and TRBJ2-2; the match to TRBD1 covers 11 bases. V lost 2 bases, J lost 3 bases, and 5 bases stayed unmatched. There are 17 residues in the CDR3. CDR1 and CDR2 from the germline V gene are LNHDA and SQIVND (reference sequence). CDR3 amino acids: CASSIRDRGTDTGELFF. For the CDR3, the DNA is TGTGCCAGTAGTATACGGGACAGGGGGACGGACACCGGGGAGCTGTTTTTT.

This clone was detected only once. The V call is TRBV7-9, the J call TRBJ1-1; 8 bases are a match to TRBD1. Per the germline V gene, CDR1 is SEHNR and CDR2 is FQNEAQ (reference sequence). This CDR3 is 14 amino acids long. V shed 2 bases and J 5 bases; nucleotides not matched to a gene: 4. As DNA, the CDR3 is TGTGCCAGCAGCTTACAGGGGGCGCGGACTGAAGCTTTCTTT. Translating it yields CASSLQGARTEAFF.

In DNA form, the CDR3 reads TGCAGCGTTGAAACTAGCGGGGGGTCCTTCTCCTACAATGAGCAGTTCTTC. It specifies CSVETSGGSFSYNEQFF. The chain joins TRBV29-1 to TRBJ2-1, with 12 positions matching TRBD2. Germline V gene sequence: CDR1 SQVTM, CDR2 ANQGSEA. Trimming removed 2 bases from V and 0 bases from J; junction bases left unmatched: 5. CDR3 size: 17 residues.

This clone was recorded a few times. The chain recombines TRBV9 with TRBJ2-7; TRBD2 agrees at 11 bases. This CDR3 comprises 15 residues. V dropped 0 bases and J dropped 3; count of bases not matched to a gene: 2. Germline V gives CDR1 SGDLS, CDR2 YYNGEE. CDR3 nucleotide sequence: TGTGCCAGCAGCGTAGACCTAGCGGGGGGCTACGAGCAGTACTTC. It specifies CASSVDLAGGYEQYF.